Listed here are 29 T cell receptor beta chains from one sample, sequenced in a study of vaccination and CD4 T cells after COVID-19 (dated by TCRdb to between 2021 and 2024). Their recognized antigens are unknown. Library construction relied on PCR. For sequencing, an Illumina iSeq 100 was employed. TCR sequencing of DNA from cultured CD4+ T cells used the Oncomine TCR Beta short-read assay at the Johns Hopkins FTIC core. The public reads were quality trimmed at Q25 with fastp and then assembled into clones with MiXCR by TCRdb, keeping productive beta chains. Rows are combined by CDR3 protein, so each entry shows the most common genes and DNA. This sample has roughly 14,000 distinct CDR3 sequences in its table, and about 35% of those were observed once. The ten largest clones represent roughly a third of the sample. What this sample's treatment or condition label stands for: 10-day PBMC culture with coronavirus spike peptide pools or control peptides (ViraFEST assay).

Sequencing used cultured CD4+ T cells from blood. These receptors were collected from a human donor with COVID-19.

This clonotype was seen only a few times. The J gene is TRBJ1-1, the V gene TRBV19; D ambiguous. Germline V CDR1 and CDR2: LNHDA, SQIVND (reference sequence). The ends were cut back, 1 base at V and 1 base at J, with 7 bases in the middle. The length of the CDR3 is 14 residues. CDR3: CASSIGVRNTEAFF. CDR3 DNA: TGTGCCAGTAGTATAGGGGTTAGGAACACTGAAGCTTTCTTT.

This sequence joins TRBV21-1 and TRBJ1-1; whether TRBD1, the table's D call, matches the DNA was not checked. TRBV21-1 is recorded as a pseudogene. The CDR3 sequence is 18 residues long. The DNA of the CDR3 is TGTGCCAGCCGGTGGACAGGGATCAGGGTCGCATTGAACACTGAAGCTTTCTTT. This translates into CASRWTGIRVALNTEAFF.

As DNA, the CDR3 is TGCAGTGCTACCGGGACAGGGAACACCGGGGAGCTGTTTTTT. Its translation is CSATGTGNTGELFF. The J gene is TRBJ2-2, the V gene TRBV20-1; 8 positions match TRBD1. This CDR3 has 14 amino acids. Germline V gives CDR1 DFQATT, CDR2 SNEGSKA (reference sequence). V was pared by 4 bases and J by 1 base, with 2 bases of the junction left unmatched.

This clonotype has just a few counts. This chain links TRBV7-8 with TRBJ2-2; a possible D gene is TRBD2 (6 bases). Germline V gives CDR1 SGHVS, CDR2 FQNEAQ. This CDR3 has 13 amino acids. Deletions cut 5 bases from V and 7 bases from J, with 11 bases between. CDR3 DNA: TGTGCCAGCAGCCCGACTAGGATCGGGGAGCTGTTTTTT. Protein sequence: CASSPTRIGELFF.

This clonotype was seen more than once but under ten times. CDR3 bases: TGTGCCAGCAGCGCAGCTTATAGCAATCAGCCCCAGCATTTT. This sequence encodes CASSAAYSNQPQHF. This sequence joins TRBV2 and TRBJ1-5; D ambiguous. The CDR3 has 14 amino acids. CDR1 is SNHLY, CDR2 FYNNEI, per germline. The V and J ends lost 6 bases and 0 bases respectively, with 9 bases between them.

This clonotype turned up a few times. This chain uses TRBV7-2 with TRBJ2-2, with D tentatively TRBD1 or TRBD2 (5 bases each). Trimming removed 6 bases at V and 4 bases at J, with 15 bases between. This CDR3 has 15 amino acids. The germline CDR1 and CDR2 sequences are SGHTA and FQGNSA. The CDR3 loop reads CASRGAGGTTGELFF. Written as DNA, the CDR3 is TGTGCCAGCAGAGGGGCGGGTGGGACCACCGGGGAGCTGTTTTTT.

This sequence joins TRBV6-2 or TRBV6-3 and TRBJ2-1, with a possible D match to TRBD2 (6 bases). The CDR3 is 12 residues long. V lost 10 bases to trimming and J lost 9 bases, with 16 bases between them. Germline V gene sequence: CDR1 MNHEY, CDR2 SVGEGT. CDR3 nucleotide sequence: TGTGCCACCGGGAGAGGGGTGGGTGAGCAGTTCTTC. Translated: CATGRGVGEQFF.

The CDR3 reads CASLQGLEAFF. Here the CDR3 DNA reads TGTGCCAGCCTTCAGGGACTTGAAGCTTTCTTT. This rearrangement joins TRBV6-2 or TRBV6-3 to TRBJ1-1; D may be TRBD1 (5 bases). The V end was cut by 8 bases, the J end by 7 bases, with 11 bases between. This CDR3 spans 11 amino acids. Germline V CDR1 and CDR2: MNHEY, SVGEGT.

The chain carries TRBV20-1 and TRBJ2-1, with TRBD1 identical over 9 bases. V lost 3 bases and J lost 3; bases outside the gene matches: 9. Germline V gene data show CDR1 as DFQATT and CDR2 as SNEGSKA (reference sequence). This CDR3 comprises 16 residues. CDR3 DNA: TGCAGTGCTAGCGGTCGGACAGGGGAACACTACAATGAGCAGTTCTTC. Protein product: CSASGRTGEHYNEQFF.

The chain uses TRBV21-1 and TRBJ2-3; TRBD1, as called in the table, went unchecked against the DNA. TRBV21-1 is noted as a pseudogene. The CDR3 is 15 amino acids. In DNA form, the CDR3 reads TGTGCCAGCAGCAAAGATGGACACCTCACAGATACGCAGTATTTT. Its protein product is CASSKDGHLTDTQYF.

This clonotype was seen a few times. The V call is TRBV20-1, the J call TRBJ2-3; D unresolved. CDR1 DFQATT and CDR2 SNEGSKA come from the germline V gene (reference sequence). This CDR3 contains 13 residues. The germline V and J ends were trimmed by 5 bases and 0 bases, with 9 bases remaining between them. The CDR3 protein is CSASTPSTDTQYF. The CDR3 bases are TGCAGTGCTTCGACACCTAGCACAGATACGCAGTATTTT.

The V call is TRBV7-8, the J call TRBJ2-1; D unresolved. The germline V gene encodes CDR1 SGHVS and CDR2 FQNEAQ. This CDR3 region has 17 residues. Trimming left V 5 bases short and J 0 bases short, with 17 bases between. The CDR3, as DNA: TGTGCCAGCAGCCTTCCGCGCCGGTTTAGCTCCTACAATGAGCAGTTCTTC. Translated: CASSLPRRFSSYNEQFF. The variable domain in full, with the rest retrieved from reference TRBV7-8 and TRBJ2-1, is GAGVSQSPRYKVAKRGQDVALRCDPISGHVSLFWYQQALGQGPEFLTYFQNEAQLDKSGLPSDRFFAERPEGSVSTLKIQRTQQEDSAVYLCASSLPRRFSSYNEQFFGPGTRLTVL.

This chain uses TRBV20-1 with TRBJ1-2; TRBD1 agrees at 9 bases. CDR3 length equals 13 residues. CDR1 DFQATT and CDR2 SNEGSKA come from the germline V gene (reference sequence). The trim removed 0 bases at V and 7 bases at J, leaving 3 bases unmatched. The CDR3 spells CSAREGQGSGYTF. In DNA, the CDR3 is TGCAGTGCTAGAGAGGGACAGGGTTCTGGCTACACCTTC.

By share, this clonotype counts as medium-sized. V and J are TRBV20-1 and TRBJ1-5, with TRBD1 as a possible D gene (5 bases). Germline CDR1 reads DFQATT; CDR2 reads SNEGSKA (reference sequence). Trimming left V 2 bases short and J 1 base short, with 9 bases between. The CDR3 sequence is 14 residues long. The CDR3 protein is CSARLGQSNQPQHF. The CDR3 DNA sequence: TGCAGTGCTAGACTGGGGCAGAGCAATCAGCCCCAGCATTTT.

This clonotype was picked up a small number of times. The chain couples TRBV6-1 to TRBJ2-2, with TRBD1 matching over 7 bases. Germline CDR1 and CDR2: MNHNS and SASEGT. V gave up 7 bases and J gave up 4 bases; unmatched junction bases: 3. The CDR3 has 13 residues. The CDR3 loop is CASTQGSTGELFF. CDR3 in DNA: TGTGCCAGCACACAGGGGAGCACCGGGGAGCTGTTTTTT.

V is TRBV6-1 and J is TRBJ1-2; tentatively, D is TRBD1 (5 bases). In germline, CDR1 is MNHNS, CDR2 SASEGT. V gave up 2 bases and J gave up 11 bases, with 15 bases separating them. This CDR3 is 13 amino acids long. CDR3 in amino acids: CASSENEGRGYTF. The CDR3 DNA reads as TGTGCCAGCAGTGAAAATGAGGGGCGCGGTTACACCTTC.

The V gene is TRBV20-1, the J gene TRBJ1-4; D call uncertain. CDR3 size: 16 residues. Germline values: CDR1 DFQATT, CDR2 SNEGSKA (reference sequence). V shed 7 bases and J shed 1 base, with 19 bases lying between them. The CDR3 protein is CSVPIGTGGTNEKLFF. DNA of the CDR3: TGCAGTGTCCCGATAGGTACTGGAGGAACTAATGAAAAACTGTTTTTT.

The chain combines TRBV30 with TRBJ1-3, with D possibly matching TRBD1 (5 bases). V lost 8 bases and J lost 4, with 18 bases in between. Germline V gene lookup returns CDR1 GTSNPN and CDR2 SVGIG (reference sequence). This CDR3 has 14 residues. The CDR3 reads CAGSGLLGGNTIYF. CDR3 DNA sequence: TGTGCCGGATCGGGACTTTTGGGGGGAAACACCATATATTTT.

This clonotype was counted only a few times. V usage is TRBV20-1 and J usage is TRBJ2-2, with 11 bases fitting TRBD2. The J segment lost 7 bases and the V segment lost 3 bases, leaving 7 bases of the junction unmatched. The V gene's germline CDR1 is DFQATT and CDR2 SNEGSKA (reference sequence). The CDR3 has 15 residues. The CDR3 sequence is CSASRLAGGGGELFF. DNA for the CDR3: TGCAGTGCTAGTCGGCTAGCGGGGGGAGGCGGGGAGCTGTTTTTT.

A few counts support this clonotype. This sequence joins TRBV20-1 and TRBJ2-3; TRBD2 matches 11 bases. The germline V gene encodes CDR1 DFQATT and CDR2 SNEGSKA (reference sequence). J gave up 0 bases and V 5 bases, and 4 bases lay outside the gene matches. CDR3 length: 15 residues. Here the CDR3 DNA reads TGCAGTGCTCCACCTAGCGGGGGGAGCACAGATACGCAGTATTTT. As protein: CSAPPSGGSTDTQYF.

This clonotype was seen more than once but under ten times. The genes are TRBV7-2 and TRBJ1-2; TRBD1 aligns across 7 bases. V gave up 6 bases and J gave up 0 bases; unmatched junction bases: 4. CDR3 length equals 14 residues. The germline CDR1 and CDR2 sequences are SGHTA and FQGNSA. In DNA, the CDR3 is TGTGCCAGCAGGCGGGACAGTTCTAACTATGGCTACACCTTC. It encodes CASRRDSSNYGYTF.

The chain joins TRBV11-2 to TRBJ2-5; no firm D call. This CDR3 comprises 13 residues. Germline CDR1 is SGHAT and CDR2 is FQNNGV. Trimming removed 5 bases at V and 5 bases at J, with 12 bases between. The CDR3 here is CASSPAPVETQYF. The CDR3 bases are TGTGCCAGCAGCCCCGCACCAGTGGAGACCCAGTACTTC. Looking up the rest from reference TRBV11-2 and TRBJ2-5 gives the full variable domain: EAGVAQSPRYKIIEKRQSVAFWCNPISGHATLYWYQQILGQGPKLLIQFQNNGVVDDSQLPKDRFSAERLKGVDSTLKIQPAKLEDSAVYLCASSPAPVETQYFGPGTRLLVL.

CDR3 nucleotides: TGTGCCAGTAGTAAGAGACAACTTGGGGCCACAGATACGCAGTATTTT. It translates to CASSKRQLGATDTQYF. The gene calls are TRBV19 and TRBJ2-3, with D tentatively TRBD1 (5 bases). V lost 4 bases, J lost 2 bases, and 16 bases lay in between. Germline assignment: CDR1 LNHDA and CDR2 SQIVND (reference sequence). The CDR3 has 16 residues.

The gene calls are TRBV28 and TRBJ1-2, with a tentative D call TRBD1 (5 bases). The germline V gene has CDR1 MDHEN and CDR2 SYDVKM. V was pared by 5 bases and J by 4 bases, with 14 bases between. The CDR3 length is 14 residues. In nucleotides, the CDR3 is TGTGCCAGCAGTCGAGGGTCAGGGATCTATGGCTACACCTTC. Translated, it gives CASSRGSGIYGYTF.

This clonotype turned up a few times. This chain uses TRBV6-1 with TRBJ2-5; possible D gene TRBD2, 6 bases. Trimming pared 5 bases from V and 5 bases from J, leaving 12 bases between. CDR1 and CDR2 from the germline V gene are MNHNS and SASEGT. CDR3 length: 13 amino acids. This chain's CDR3 is CASSPPGGETQYF. CDR3 DNA sequence: TGTGCCAGCAGTCCACCTGGAGGGGAGACCCAGTACTTC.

The chain employs TRBV5-1 and TRBJ2-1; 15 positions agree with TRBD2. V shed 4 bases, J shed 5 bases, and the junction held 4 bases outside the gene matches. The CDR3 length is 16 residues. Germline lookup yields CDR1 SGHRS and CDR2 YFSETQ. The CDR3 nucleotides are TGCGCCAGCAGCGGGGGGACTAGCGGGGGGCACAATGAGCAGTTCTTC. Amino acids: CASSGGTSGGHNEQFF.

The rearrangement joins TRBV30 to TRBJ1-4, with D perhaps matching TRBD1 (5 bases). Germline V lookup: CDR1 GTSNPN, CDR2 SVGIG (reference sequence). V shed 7 bases and J shed 2 bases, with 11 bases lying between them. The CDR3 is 13 amino acids. The CDR3 sequence: CASQGATNEKLFF. As DNA, the CDR3 is TGTGCCTCTCAAGGGGCGACTAATGAAAAACTGTTTTTT.

The V and J genes are TRBV11-2 and TRBJ2-5; 12 nucleotides line up with TRBD2. The junction had 11 bases not matched to a gene; V was cut back by 1 base and J by 2 bases. This CDR3 comprises 19 residues. Per germline, CDR1 SGHAT and CDR2 FQNNGV. The CDR3 DNA is TGTGCCAGCAGCTTAGGCCTACTAGCGGGGGGCGCCATACAAGAGACCCAGTACTTC. It is translated as CASSLGLLAGGAIQETQYF.

The V call is TRBV11-2, the J call TRBJ2-3; maybe TRBD2 (7 bases). Germline-derived CDR1 and CDR2 are SGHAT and FQNNGV. V gave up 8 bases and J gave up 9 bases, with 24 bases separating them. The CDR3 runs to 15 residues. CDR3 sequence reads: CASQLGGGASRTQYF. The CDR3 DNA is TGTGCCAGCCAACTGGGTGGGGGGGCGAGTCGAACGCAGTATTTT.